Listed below are T cell receptor beta chains from one sample, sequenced in a study of cytomegalovirus exposure and HLA in healthy donors. TCRdb's copy holds only in-frame clones and misses some; the assay was immunoSEQ multiplex PCR. The sample consists of 150,000 to 200,000 clones, around 83% of them appearing once. Input material: PBMCs. The receptor source for this set is a man over 45 in good health and CMV-seropositive. Both conserved end residues are part of each CDR3. Fields, in order: CDR3 protein, clone size, V gene. The size field is filled for only some rows; it gives once, few, many or a size class.

CDR3: CAHSGGGGETQYF
size: -
V: TRBV6-1

CDR3: CAWSTSLEQFF
size: few
V: TRBV30

CDR3: CASSHYRGNTEAFF
size: -
V: TRBV5-4

CDR3: CASSLVTGELFF
size: once
V: TRBV11-2

CDR3: CASSLSEGPYEQYF
size: -
V: TRBV27

CDR3: CASSLAAVAYEQYF
size: once
V: TRBV27

CDR3: CASSLDSGALNTEAFF
size: -
V: TRBV11-2

CDR3: CASSVPGTGTYNEQFF
size: -
V: TRBV19

CDR3: CAISESVAGDETQYF
size: -
V: TRBV10-3

CDR3: CASSQGDREITDTQYF
size: once
V: TRBV23-1

CDR3: CASSEQGSNEKLFF
size: once
V: TRBV10-1

CDR3: CASSVETGDYEQYF
size: -
V: TRBV9

CDR3: CASRLLNTEAFF
size: -
V: TRBV28

CDR3: CASSLELAATYNEQFF
size: -
V: TRBV5-1

CDR3: CASSFYRDRNTEAFF
size: -
V: TRBV7-9

CDR3: CASSLAAGSHYEQYF
size: -
V: TRBV5-1

CDR3: CASSGQGGYEQYF
size: -
V: TRBV2

CDR3: CASSPPDRAITDTQYF
size: -
V: TRBV5-4

CDR3: CASASSVSYNEQFF
size: -
V: TRBV27

CDR3: CASSLLTGGFRSDEQFF
size: -
V: TRBV7-3

CDR3: CASSLASGGVNNEQFF
size: -
V: TRBV28

CDR3: CASSFLIAGGHQSSYNEQFF
size: -
V: TRBV27

CDR3: CASSLLERGGPDTQYF
size: -
V: TRBV28

CDR3: CASGGGAEVGTQYF
size: -
V: TRBV6-5

CDR3: CASTPSGGIGETQYF
size: few
V: TRBV5-6

CDR3: CAWSVQGSSYEQYF
size: -
V: TRBV30

CDR3: CASSRYNEQFF
size: -
V: TRBV27

CDR3: CASSLSASGANTGELFF
size: -
V: TRBV5-1

CDR3: CASSQKAGGYDGEQFF
size: -
V: TRBV5-1

CDR3: CASSFPGFQPQHF
size: -
V: TRBV6-6

CDR3: CASSLLNLAKNIQYF
size: -
V: TRBV10-1

CDR3: CASNVRTLQYNEQFF
size: -
V: TRBV28

CDR3: CASSDPDRDTEAFF
size: -
V: TRBV2

CDR3: CASQGWNEQFF
size: -
V: TRBV28

CDR3: CASSSHLTSGTWNEQFF
size: -
V: TRBV27

CDR3: CASTPTSSTDTQYF
size: -
V: TRBV5-1